This is a list of T cell receptor beta chains from one sample in a study of patients and donors after allogeneic stem cell transplantation. Each CDR3 protein is one row after TCRdb ran MiXCR on the RT-PCR reads. The table includes 900,000 to 1,000,000 distinct CDR3 sequences, 15% to 20% detected once. Input material: blood, either unsorted or a sorted T cell fraction (not recorded which). These receptors originate from a human donor who was either an allogeneic HSCT recipient or a stem cell or donor lymphocyte infusion donor (not recorded which). It is not recorded whose cells these are; they may come from a transplant donor. CDR3s include the opening cysteine and the closing phenylalanine or tryptophan. The D gene is left open where the match is weak.

j_call v_call d_call cdr3_aa
TRBJ2-2 TRBV12-5 - CASGPSWGELFF
TRBJ1-3 TRBV12-3/TRBV12-4 - CASSLPGLGNTIYF
TRBJ1-2 TRBV7-2 - CASSLAHRLGREGGYTF
TRBJ1-1 TRBV6-1 - CASRYPGTHEAFF
TRBJ2-7 TRBV5-1 TRBD1 CASSLTSGQGIVVQYF
TRBJ2-2 TRBV27 TRBD2 CASNQAGGPGGELFF
TRBJ2-5 TRBV20-1 TRBD2 CSARNSGSPQETQYF
TRBJ1-4 TRBV28 - CASSPPRGLKNEKLFF
TRBJ2-5 TRBV2 - CASSKDKTKETQYF
TRBJ1-4 TRBV12-3/TRBV12-4 - CASSFFLGSNEKLFF
TRBJ2-5 TRBV11-2 - CASSLDTRGETQYF
TRBJ1-2 TRBV10-3 - CAISDSMSREGLDYGYTF